This is a list of T cell receptor beta chains from one sample in a study of control samples from healthy donors and cancer patients. The data were produced by immunoSEQ multiplex PCR, yet TCRdb's version contains in-frame clones alone and is incomplete. The sample lists 350,000 to 450,000 clones, 80% to 95% occurring once. The specimen was PBMCs. These receptors were taken from a man aged 35-49 years with head and neck cancer. The CDR3 runs from the conserved cysteine through the conserved F or W. Each record gives: clone size, V gene, D gene, J gene, CDR3 protein, CDR3 DNA. A D gene is named only where the DNA matches it firmly. Clone size is shown for a subset of rows, as once, few, many or a class of expanded clone.

>.|TRBV4-2|.|TRBJ1-6
CASSLEGREDLGSPLHF
TGTGCCAGCAGTCTTGAGGGCAGGGAAGATCTCGGTTCACCCCTCCACTTT
>few|TRBV6-4|.|TRBJ1-3
CASSDLRGSGNTIYF
TGTGCCAGCAGTGACCTCAGGGGCTCTGGAAACACCATATATTTT
>.|TRBV28|.|TRBJ1-4
CASSGTKTNEKLFF
TGTGCCAGTTCCGGGACAAAGACTAATGAAAAACTGTTTTTT
>.|TRBV6-2/TRBV6-3|TRBD1|TRBJ1-5
CASSPRQGIGNQPQHF
TGTGCCAGCAGTCCCCGACAGGGGATAGGCAATCAGCCCCAGCATTTT
>.|TRBV11-2|.|TRBJ1-1
CASEGLSTEAFF
TGTGCCAGCGAGGGGCTCAGCACTGAAGCTTTCTTT
>once|TRBV11-2|.|TRBJ1-5
CASSLGRNNQPQHF
TGTGCCAGCAGCTTGGGACGGAACAATCAGCCCCAGCATTTT
>once|TRBV19|.|TRBJ1-4
CASSPHRNGDEKLFF
TGTGCCAGTAGTCCCCATCGTAACGGGGACGAAAAACTGTTTTTT
>.|TRBV5-6|.|TRBJ2-7
CASSFGRPVREQYF
TGTGCCAGCAGCTTCGGCAGACCGGTGCGCGAGCAGTACTTC
>.|TRBV9|TRBD1|TRBJ1-6
CASSPDRSSYNSPLHF
TGTGCCAGCAGCCCGGACAGGAGCTCCTATAATTCACCCCTCCACTTT
>.|TRBV4-1|.|TRBJ2-7
CASSPPGGDGREQYF
TGCGCCAGCAGCCCGCCTGGCGGGGATGGGCGCGAGCAGTACTTC
>once|TRBV6-1|TRBD2|TRBJ2-7
CASSGPSTSGSSEQYF
TGTGCCAGCAGTGGCCCTTCGACTAGCGGGAGTAGCGAGCAGTACTTC
>.|TRBV24-1|.|TRBJ2-1
CATSDPRAPYEQFF
TGTGCCACCAGTGACCCTAGGGCGCCGTATGAGCAGTTCTTC
>.|TRBV30|.|TRBJ2-7
CAWSVSAEQYF
TGTGCCTGGAGTGTCTCTGCAGAGCAGTACTTC
>.|TRBV30|.|TRBJ1-1
CAWSGPRGTEAFF
TGTGCCTGGAGTGGTCCCAGGGGAACTGAAGCTTTCTTT
>once|TRBV19|TRBD2|TRBJ2-1
CASSIGPGTSGIVGEQFF
TGTGCCAGTAGTATAGGCCCAGGGACTAGCGGGATAGTGGGTGAGCAGTTCTTC
>.|TRBV19|TRBD1|TRBJ1-5
CASSITTGGWQPQHF
TGTGCCAGTAGTATCACAACAGGGGGCTGGCAGCCCCAGCATTTT
>.|TRBV27|.|TRBJ1-1
CASSLSPGGNTEAFF
TGTGCCAGCAGTTTATCGCCCGGGGGGAACACTGAAGCTTTCTTT
>.|TRBV5-6|.|TRBJ1-1
CASSVLPGRTMNTEAFF
TGTGCCAGCAGCGTTCTGCCAGGGCGGACTATGAACACTGAAGCTTTCTTT
>.|TRBV28|TRBD2|TRBJ2-3
CASRAAGGSSTDTQYF
TGTGCCAGCAGGGCAGCGGGGGGCTCTAGCACAGATACGCAGTATTTT
>.|TRBV27|.|TRBJ2-7
CASGKAYEQYF
TGTGCCAGCGGAAAGGCCTACGAGCAGTACTTC
>.|TRBV5-6|.|TRBJ2-5
CASSLAQTQYF
TGTGCCAGCAGCTTGGCCCAGACCCAGTACTTC
>.|TRBV11-2|.|TRBJ2-7
CASSSRPWYEQYF
TGTGCCAGCAGCTCAAGACCCTGGTACGAGCAGTACTTC
>.|TRBV27|.|TRBJ1-1
CASSLGQNTEAFF
TGTGCCAGCAGTTTAGGGCAGAACACTGAAGCTTTCTTT
>.|TRBV6-5|.|TRBJ1-3
CASRSQGTIYF
TGTGCCAGCAGGTCTCAAGGAACCATATATTTT
>.|TRBV15|.|TRBJ2-5
CATSTGSSETQYF
TGTGCCACCAGCACCGGCTCCTCCGAGACCCAGTACTTC
>.|TRBV19|TRBD2|TRBJ2-1
CASSKPSSGGYNEQFF
TGTGCCAGTAGCAAGCCCTCTAGCGGGGGGTACAATGAGCAGTTCTTC
>.|TRBV9|TRBD2|TRBJ2-3
CASSAGLAGGRPEYF
TGTGCCAGCAGCGCGGGACTAGCGGGGGGCCGGCCCGAGTATTTT
>.|TRBV2|.|TRBJ2-5
CASSDGVGETQYF
TGTGCCAGCAGTGATGGTGTAGGGGAGACCCAGTACTTC